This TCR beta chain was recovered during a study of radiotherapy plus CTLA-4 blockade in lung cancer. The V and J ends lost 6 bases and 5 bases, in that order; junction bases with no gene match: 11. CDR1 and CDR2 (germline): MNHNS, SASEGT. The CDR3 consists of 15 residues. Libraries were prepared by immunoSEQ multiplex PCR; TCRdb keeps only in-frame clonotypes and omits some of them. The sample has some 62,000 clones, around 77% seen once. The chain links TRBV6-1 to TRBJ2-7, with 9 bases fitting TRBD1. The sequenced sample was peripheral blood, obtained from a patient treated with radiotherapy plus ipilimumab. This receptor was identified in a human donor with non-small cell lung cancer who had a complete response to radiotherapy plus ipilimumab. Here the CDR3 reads CASSYRDRVSDEQYF. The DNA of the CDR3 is TGTGCCAGCAGCTACCGGGACAGGGTATCCGACGAGCAGTACTTC.